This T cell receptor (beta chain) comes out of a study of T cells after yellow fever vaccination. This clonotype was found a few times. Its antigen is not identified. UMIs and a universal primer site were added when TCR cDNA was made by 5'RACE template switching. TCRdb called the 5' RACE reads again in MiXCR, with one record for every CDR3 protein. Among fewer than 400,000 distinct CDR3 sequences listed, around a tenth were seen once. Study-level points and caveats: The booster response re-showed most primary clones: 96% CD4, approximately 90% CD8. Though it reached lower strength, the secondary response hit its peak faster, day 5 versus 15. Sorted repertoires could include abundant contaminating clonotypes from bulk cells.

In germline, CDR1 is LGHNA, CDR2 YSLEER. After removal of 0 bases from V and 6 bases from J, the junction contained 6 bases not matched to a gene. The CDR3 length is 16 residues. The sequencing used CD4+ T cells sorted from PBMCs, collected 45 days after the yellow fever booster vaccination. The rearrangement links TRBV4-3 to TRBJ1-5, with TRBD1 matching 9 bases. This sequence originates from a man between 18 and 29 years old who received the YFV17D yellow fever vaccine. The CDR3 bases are TGCGCCAGCAGCCAAGAATCCGGACAGGGGCCTCAGCCCCAGCATTTT. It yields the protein CASSQESGQGPQPQHF.